Below, 21 T cell receptor beta chains from the same sample are listed, as sequenced in a study of T cell clones after liver transplantation. Repertoires were generated with immunoSEQ multiplex PCR, while TCRdb's copy carries only in-frame clones and drops some. This sample has 93,000 or so clones; roughly 80% occur once, and the top ten carry around 3%. This material consisted of CD4+ T cells from blood, taken approximately 45 months after liver transplant. The receptors stem from a human patient who received a liver transplant. Some of the T cells may derive from the graft donor.

The chain recombines TRBV27 with TRBJ2-3, with TRBD1 matching over 9 bases. The germline CDR1 and CDR2 sequences are MNHEY and SMNVEV (reference sequence). CDR3 length equals 15 residues. J was trimmed by 4 bases and V by 3 bases; bases with no gene match: 5. DNA for the CDR3: TGTGCCAGCAGTTTTTGGGACAGGGTAGCAGATACGCAGTATTTT. Its protein is CASSFWDRVADTQYF.

This chain connects TRBV5-1 to TRBJ2-3; tentative D call: TRBD1 (5 bases). V lost 0 bases and J lost 7, with 15 bases in between. Germline loops: CDR1 SGHRS, CDR2 YFSETQ. The CDR3 loop spans 15 amino acids. The CDR3 region is CASSLVGREGNTQYF. The CDR3 DNA is TGCGCCAGCAGCTTGGTAGGCAGGGAAGGTAATACGCAGTATTTT.

J is TRBJ1-2 and V is TRBV7-8; perhaps TRBD1 as D (5 bases). Germline CDR1 reads SGHVS; CDR2 reads FQNEAQ. V lost 1 base and J lost 3, with 6 bases in between. This CDR3 has 13 amino acids. In DNA form, the CDR3 reads TGTGCCAGCAGCTTAGGGGGCGACTATGGCTACACCTTC. This codes for CASSLGGDYGYTF.

This chain connects TRBV29-1 to TRBJ2-5; D is possibly TRBD1 or TRBD2 (6 bases each). Trimming took off 6 bases at V and 5 bases at J, with 13 bases between the two ends. Germline CDR1 is SQVTM and CDR2 is ANQGSEA. This CDR3 has 12 amino acids. The CDR3 nucleotides read TGCAGCGTGAACGAGGGGGGCGAGACCCAGTACTTC. This encodes CSVNEGGETQYF.

The CDR3 here is CASRGGYTDTQYF. CDR3 DNA: TGTGCCAGCAGGGGGGGATACACAGATACGCAGTATTTT. The chain combines TRBV2 with TRBJ2-3, with D perhaps matching TRBD2 (6 bases). In germline, CDR1 is SNHLY, CDR2 FYNNEI. This CDR3 has 13 residues. V was cut by 6 bases and J by 2 bases, with 9 bases left in between.

The CDR3 coding sequence is TGCGCCAGCAGCCTGGCCCCTGCGGGGGCGGGAGATGAGCAGTTCTTC. Translating it yields CASSLAPAGAGDEQFF. This chain connects TRBV4-1 to TRBJ2-1; D is perhaps TRBD2 (7 bases). V lost 4 bases to trimming and J lost 8 bases, with 21 bases between them. Germline CDR1 is MGHRA and CDR2 is YSYEKL. The CDR3 covers 16 residues.

The chain recombines TRBV18 with TRBJ2-1; 10 positions agree with TRBD2. With 6 bases clipped from V and 6 bases from J, the junction kept 8 bases outside the gene matches. Per germline, CDR1 KGHSH and CDR2 LQKENI. This CDR3 comprises 15 residues. CDR3 coding DNA: TGTGCCAGCTCGCTCGAACGACTAGCGGGCAATGAGCAGTTCTTC. It is translated as CASSLERLAGNEQFF. The whole variable domain, filled in from reference TRBV18 and TRBJ2-1, reads NAGVMQNPRHLVRRRGQEARLRCSPMKGHSHVYWYRQLPEEGLKFMVYLQKENIIDESGMPKERFSAEFPKEGPSILRIQQVVRGDSAAYFCASSLERLAGNEQFFGPGTRLTVL.

The chain uses TRBV12-2 and TRBJ2-7. TRBV12-2 has pseudogene status. The CDR3 totals 13 residues. The CDR3: CASHNPWVCEQYF. The CDR3 DNA sequence: TGTGCAAGTCACAATCCTTGGGTTTGCGAGCAGTACTTC.

This clone was detected only once. The rearrangement uses TRBV6-6 and TRBJ1-2; 8 bases map to TRBD1. The CDR3 is 13 amino acids. V lost 7 bases to trimming and J lost 7 bases; unmatched junction nucleotides: 8. CDR1 MNHNY and CDR2 SVGAGI come from the germline V gene (reference sequence). DNA for the CDR3: TGTGCCAGCACCCCCCAGGGGGCGGGTGGCTACACCTTC. Translated: CASTPQGAGGYTF.

The rearrangement links TRBV9 to TRBJ1-4; unclear D gene. The V gene's germline CDR1 is SGDLS and CDR2 YYNGEE. The CDR3 is 14 residues long. Trimming stripped 0 bases from V and 4 bases from J, with 7 bases between. The CDR3 DNA sequence: TGTGCCAGCAGCGTAGGTGGCAATAATGAAAAACTGTTTTTT. Amino acid sequence: CASSVGGNNEKLFF. Full variable domain (outside the CDR3, taken from reference TRBV9 and TRBJ1-4): DSGVTQTPKHLITATGQRVTLRCSPRSGDLSVYWYQQSLDQGLQFLIQYYNGEERAKGNILERFSAQQFPDLHSELNLSSLELGDSALYFCASSVGGNNEKLFFGSGTQLSVL.

The V gene is TRBV2, the J gene TRBJ2-7, with 7 bases aligning to TRBD2. The V segment lost 10 bases and the J segment 3 bases; nucleotides outside the gene matches: 6. The CDR3 has 12 amino acids. Germline CDR1 SNHLY, CDR2 FYNNEI. The chain's CDR3 is CATGGTNYEQYF. In DNA form, the CDR3 reads TGTGCCACTGGTGGGACTAACTACGAGCAGTACTTC.

A remark on this clone: A read error is likely, as this CDR3 ends without the conserved phenylalanine or tryptophan. It is unclear where the CDR3 begins or ends on the DNA, so no DNA is shown, and the CDR3 is as TCRdb lists it. V usage is TRBV29-1 and J usage is TRBJ1-2. Germline lookup yields CDR1 SQVTM and CDR2 ANQGSEA. Termini included, the CDR3 measures 9 amino acids. CDR3 protein: CSVGGEGPI.

The rearrangement joins TRBV6-1 to TRBJ1-5, with TRBD1 identical over 8 bases. J gave up 2 bases and V 7 bases, and 4 bases lay outside the gene matches. The CDR3 length is 14 residues. Germline-derived CDR1 and CDR2 are MNHNS and SASEGT. The CDR3 loop is CASNPQGGNQPQHF. The CDR3 coding sequence is TGTGCCAGCAACCCACAGGGGGGCAATCAGCCCCAGCATTTT.

This clone has just one count. This chain uses TRBV5-6 with TRBJ1-5; no clear D gene. Germline lookup yields CDR1 SGHDT and CDR2 YYEEEE. The CDR3 totals 13 residues. V lost 5 bases and J lost 5, with 11 bases in between. CDR3 sequence (DNA): TGTGCCAGCAGTTTAGTGAACCATCAGCCCCAGCATTTT. Translated, it gives CASSLVNHQPQHF.

V gene TRBV5-1 combines with J gene TRBJ2-1, with 12 nucleotides matching TRBD2. V lost 4 bases, J lost 0 bases, and 2 bases stayed unmatched. This CDR3 region has 16 residues. Germline V gene data show CDR1 as SGHRS and CDR2 as YFSETQ. CDR3 DNA: TGCGCCAGCAGCCGGACTAGCGGGAACTCCTACAATGAGCAGTTCTTC. It is translated as CASSRTSGNSYNEQFF.

This rearrangement joins TRBV7-2 to TRBJ2-6; TRBD1 matches 7 bases. V was clipped by 3 bases and J by 2 bases; unmatched bases: 4. The CDR3 contains 16 residues. CDR1 is SGHTA, CDR2 FQGNSA, per germline. The CDR3 region is CASSFRQGAGANVLTF. DNA of the CDR3: TGTGCCAGCAGCTTCCGGCAGGGGGCTGGGGCCAACGTCCTGACTTTC.

This chain connects TRBV30 to TRBJ1-3; D uncertain. The CDR3 has 12 residues. V gave up 4 bases and J gave up 0 bases, with 4 bases separating them. Germline CDR1 reads GTSNPN; CDR2 reads SVGIG (reference sequence). The CDR3 here is CAWTLSGNTIYF. CDR3 sequence (DNA): TGTGCCTGGACTCTCTCTGGAAACACCATATATTTT.

This chain uses TRBV14 with TRBJ2-5; no clear D. The CDR3 sequence is 13 residues long. V lost 4 bases, J lost 1 base, and 7 bases lay in between. Germline CDR1 is SGHDN and CDR2 is FVKESK. CDR3 in DNA: TGTGCCAGCAGCCGCCGGGTCCAAGAGACCCAGTACTTC. Protein: CASSRRVQETQYF.

The rearrangement links TRBV7-7 to TRBJ1-4, with TRBD1 as a possible D gene (5 bases). Trimming removed 5 bases at V and 7 bases at J, with 14 bases between. This CDR3 contains 14 residues. Germline lookup yields CDR1 SSHAT and CDR2 FNYEAQ (reference sequence). This CDR3 reads CASSLTTVSEKLFF. Here the CDR3 DNA reads TGTGCCAGCAGCCTAACGACAGTCTCTGAAAAACTGTTTTTT.

The gene calls are TRBV5-1 and TRBJ1-1; 7 bases align to TRBD1. CDR3 size: 15 residues. The germline gives CDR1 SGHRS, CDR2 YFSETQ. V lost 4 bases, J lost 1 base, and 7 bases stayed unmatched. CDR3 in DNA: TGCGCCAGCAGCGTGACAGGGACCCCGAACACTGAAGCTTTCTTT. Amino acid sequence: CASSVTGTPNTEAFF.

The V and J genes are TRBV9 and TRBJ2-2, with 8 bases identical to TRBD1. The length of the CDR3 is 14 residues. V lost 4 bases, J lost 13 bases, and 12 bases stayed unmatched. The germline CDR1 and CDR2 sequences are SGDLS and YYNGEE. CDR3 loop: CASSPDRVVRGLFF. The CDR3, as DNA: TGTGCCAGCAGCCCGGACAGGGTTGTTCGGGGGCTGTTTTTT.